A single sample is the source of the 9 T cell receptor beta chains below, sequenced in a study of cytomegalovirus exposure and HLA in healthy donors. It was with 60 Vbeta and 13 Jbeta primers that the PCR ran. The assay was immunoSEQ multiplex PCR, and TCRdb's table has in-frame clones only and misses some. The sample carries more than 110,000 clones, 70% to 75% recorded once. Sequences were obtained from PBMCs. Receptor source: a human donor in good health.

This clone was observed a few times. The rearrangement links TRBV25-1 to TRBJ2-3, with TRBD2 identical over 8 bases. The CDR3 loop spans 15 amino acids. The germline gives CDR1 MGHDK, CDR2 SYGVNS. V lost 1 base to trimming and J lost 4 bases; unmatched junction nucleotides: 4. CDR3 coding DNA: TGTGCCAGCAGTGAATTGGGACTAGAAGCAGATACGCAGTATTTT. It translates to CASSELGLEADTQYF.

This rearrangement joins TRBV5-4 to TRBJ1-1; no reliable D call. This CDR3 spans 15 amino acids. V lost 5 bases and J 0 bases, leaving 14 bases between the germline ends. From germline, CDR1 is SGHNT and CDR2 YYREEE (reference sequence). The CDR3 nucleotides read TGTGCCAGCAGGAGGAGGGCTTCGATGAACACTGAAGCTTTCTTT. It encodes CASRRRASMNTEAFF.

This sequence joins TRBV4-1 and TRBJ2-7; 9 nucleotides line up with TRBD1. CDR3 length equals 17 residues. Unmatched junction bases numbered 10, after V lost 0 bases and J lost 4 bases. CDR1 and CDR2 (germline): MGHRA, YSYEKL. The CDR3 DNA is TGCGCCAGCAGCCAAGATCAGGTCGAGACAGGGGGTTACGAGCAGTACTTC. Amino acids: CASSQDQVETGGYEQYF.

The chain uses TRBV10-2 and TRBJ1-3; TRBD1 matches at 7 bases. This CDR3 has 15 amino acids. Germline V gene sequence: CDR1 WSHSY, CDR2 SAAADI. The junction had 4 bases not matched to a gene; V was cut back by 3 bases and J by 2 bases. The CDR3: CASSDPTGTGNTIYF. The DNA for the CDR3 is TGCGCCAGCAGTGACCCGACAGGGACTGGAAACACCATATATTTT.

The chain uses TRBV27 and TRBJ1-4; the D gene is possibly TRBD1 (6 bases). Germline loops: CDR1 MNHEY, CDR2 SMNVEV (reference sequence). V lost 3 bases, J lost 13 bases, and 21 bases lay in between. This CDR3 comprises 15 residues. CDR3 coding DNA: TGTGCCAGCAGTTTCCTTGAGGACAGTTCCTCGGGACTGTTTTTT. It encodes CASSFLEDSSSGLFF.

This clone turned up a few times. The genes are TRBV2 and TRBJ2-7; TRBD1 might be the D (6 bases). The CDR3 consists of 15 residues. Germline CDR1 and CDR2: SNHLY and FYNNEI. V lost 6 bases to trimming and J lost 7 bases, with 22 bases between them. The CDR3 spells CASSATRDNLGEQYF. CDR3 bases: TGTGCCAGCAGCGCAACCCGGGACAACCTTGGGGAGCAGTACTTC.

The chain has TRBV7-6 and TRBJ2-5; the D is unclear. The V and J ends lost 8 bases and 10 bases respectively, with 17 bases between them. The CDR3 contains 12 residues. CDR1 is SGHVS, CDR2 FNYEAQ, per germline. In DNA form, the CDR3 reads TGTGCCAGCTCTACGACCAGCGCCCACCAGTACTTC. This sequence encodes CASSTTSAHQYF. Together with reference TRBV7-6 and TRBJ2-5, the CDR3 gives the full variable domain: GAGVSQSPRYKVTKRGQDVALRCDPISGHVSLYWYRQALGQGPEFLTYFNYEAQQDKSGLPNDRFSAERPEGSISTLTIQRTEQRDSAMYRCASSTTSAHQYFGPGTRLLVL.

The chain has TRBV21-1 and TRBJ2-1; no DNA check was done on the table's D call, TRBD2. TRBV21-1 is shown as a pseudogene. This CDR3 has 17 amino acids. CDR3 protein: CASSSGTSGNPLNEQFF. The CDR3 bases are TGTGCCAGCAGCAGCGGGACTAGCGGAAATCCTCTCAATGAGCAGTTCTTC.

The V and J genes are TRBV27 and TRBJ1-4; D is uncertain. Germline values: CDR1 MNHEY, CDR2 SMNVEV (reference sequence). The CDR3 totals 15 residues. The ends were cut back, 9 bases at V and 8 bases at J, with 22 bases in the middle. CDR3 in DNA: TGTGCCAGTCCCCTCTGGACTAAAGAGGAGGAAAAACTGTTTTTT. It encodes CASPLWTKEEEKLFF.